The rows below give T cell receptor beta chains drawn from one sample of a study of T cells in Graves' hyperthyroidism and ophthalmopathy. TCRdb re-called the multiplex PCR reads through MiXCR, storing one row per CDR3 protein. The table has 360,000 or so distinct CDR3 sequences, around 18% seen once. Material for sequencing was blood. The receptors originated from a woman aged 40 to 55 with Graves' ophthalmopathy. Both conserved end residues are part of each CDR3. A D gene is named only where the DNA matches it firmly. Some rows mark clone size as missing; the rest say once, few, many or name a class of expanded clone.

j_call: TRBJ2-3; d_call: .; v_call: TRBV10-3; clone_size: .; cdr3_length: 16; cdr3_aa: CASTEGPNQAADTQYF; cdr3_nt: TGTGCCTCAACCGAGGGCCCTAACCAGGCCGCAGATACGCAGTATTTT
j_call: TRBJ2-7; d_call: TRBD2; v_call: TRBV3-1; clone_size: many; cdr3_length: 15; cdr3_aa: CASSQVLAGFYEQYF; cdr3_nt: TGTGCCAGCAGCCAAGTGCTAGCGGGGTTCTACGAGCAGTACTTC
j_call: TRBJ2-7; d_call: .; v_call: TRBV28; clone_size: many; cdr3_length: 13; cdr3_aa: CASTPTGSYEQYF; cdr3_nt: TGTGCCAGCACCCCGACAGGATCCTACGAGCAGTACTTC
j_call: TRBJ2-7; d_call: .; v_call: TRBV27; clone_size: many; cdr3_length: 13; cdr3_aa: CASSLFSGYEQYF; cdr3_nt: TGTGCCAGCAGTTTATTTAGCGGATACGAGCAGTACTTC
j_call: TRBJ1-2; d_call: .; v_call: TRBV19; clone_size: many; cdr3_length: 15; cdr3_aa: CASTLKWQAYHGYTF; cdr3_nt: TGTGCCAGTACCCTAAAGTGGCAGGCCTACCATGGCTACACCTTC
j_call: TRBJ2-3; d_call: TRBD1; v_call: TRBV18; clone_size: few; cdr3_length: 17; cdr3_aa: CASSPPGQGRPTDTQYF; cdr3_nt: TGTGCCAGCTCACCCCCGGGACAGGGACGTCCCACAGATACGCAGTATTTT
j_call: TRBJ2-7; d_call: TRBD1; v_call: TRBV3-1; clone_size: .; cdr3_length: 15; cdr3_aa: CASSQVDRGPGEQYF; cdr3_nt: TGTGCCAGCAGCCAAGTCGACAGGGGGCCGGGCGAGCAGTACTTC
j_call: TRBJ2-7; d_call: TRBD1; v_call: TRBV12-3/TRBV12-4; clone_size: many; cdr3_length: 16; cdr3_aa: CASSLDGTGGWNEQYF; cdr3_nt: TGTGCCAGCAGTTTAGACGGGACAGGGGGTTGGAACGAGCAGTACTTC
j_call: TRBJ1-1; d_call: TRBD1; v_call: TRBV19; clone_size: few; cdr3_length: 13; cdr3_aa: CATMTGRNTEAFF; cdr3_nt: TGTGCCACCATGACAGGGCGAAACACTGAAGCTTTCTTT
j_call: TRBJ2-7; d_call: TRBD2; v_call: TRBV20-1; clone_size: many; cdr3_length: 16; cdr3_aa: CSARDVSGRDFYEQYF; cdr3_nt: TGCAGTGCTAGAGATGTAAGCGGGAGAGACTTCTACGAGCAGTACTTC
j_call: TRBJ2-7; d_call: .; v_call: TRBV3-1; clone_size: many; cdr3_length: 15; cdr3_aa: CASSLKAAPHYEQYF; cdr3_nt: TGTGCCAGCAGCCTTAAGGCCGCACCCCATTACGAGCAGTACTTC
j_call: TRBJ2-5; d_call: TRBD1; v_call: TRBV6-1; clone_size: .; cdr3_length: 14; cdr3_aa: CASRRTGYQETQYF; cdr3_nt: TGTGCCAGCAGACGGACAGGATACCAAGAGACCCAGTACTTC